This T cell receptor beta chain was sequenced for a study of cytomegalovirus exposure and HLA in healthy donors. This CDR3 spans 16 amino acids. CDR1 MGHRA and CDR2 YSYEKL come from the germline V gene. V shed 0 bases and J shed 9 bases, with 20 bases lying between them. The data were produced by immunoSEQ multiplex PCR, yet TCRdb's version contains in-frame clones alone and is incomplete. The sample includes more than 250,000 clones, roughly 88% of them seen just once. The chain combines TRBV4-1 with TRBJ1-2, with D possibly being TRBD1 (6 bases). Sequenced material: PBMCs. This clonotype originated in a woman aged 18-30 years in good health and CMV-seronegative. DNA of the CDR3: TGCGCCAGCAGCCAAGATCTAGGGGACAACCCTTCCCGCTACACCTTC. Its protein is CASSQDLGDNPSRYTF.